The rows below give T cell receptor beta chains drawn from one sample of a study of T cell responses to AZD1222 COVID-19 vaccine. The table came from immunoSEQ multiplex PCR; TCRdb's copy has only in-frame clones and leaves some out. This table has 120,000 or so clones, roughly 90% appearing once. The sample was peripheral blood, taken on day 0 of MenACWY control vaccination. The receptors originated from an adult in good health. Both conserved end residues are part of each CDR3. A D gene is named only where the DNA matches it firmly. Clone sizes are given selectively: once, few, many, or a class where the clone is expanded.

TRBJ1-2 | NA | TRBV27 | NA | CASSYEGTYGYTF | TGTGCCAGCAGTTATGAGGGGACCTATGGCTACACCTTC
TRBJ1-4 | NA | TRBV7-2 | NA | CASSLTGLANEKLFF | TGTGCCAGCAGCTTAACGGGGTTGGCTAATGAAAAACTGTTTTTT
TRBJ2-7 | NA | TRBV29-1 | medium-sized | CSVEEFNEQYF | TGCAGCGTTGAAGAATTCAACGAGCAGTACTTC
TRBJ1-1 | NA | TRBV7-8 | NA | CASSFYSLQMNTEAFF | TGTGCCAGCAGCTTTTACAGCCTGCAAATGAACACTGAAGCTTTCTTT
TRBJ1-4 | NA | TRBV5-1 | NA | CASSLGAANEKLFF | TGCGCCAGCAGCTTGGGGGCGGCTAATGAAAAACTGTTTTTT
TRBJ2-3 | NA | TRBV9 | NA | CASSTSPSGSTDTQYF | TGTGCCAGCAGCACATCCCCCAGCGGGAGCACAGATACGCAGTATTTT
TRBJ1-6 | NA | TRBV10-3 | few | CAISASGAFSYNSPLHF | TGTGCCATCAGTGCCTCAGGGGCCTTCTCCTATAATTCACCCCTCCACTTT
TRBJ1-5 | NA | TRBV11-2 | NA | CASSFTGTGDQPQHF | TGTGCCAGCAGCTTCACCGGGACGGGCGATCAGCCCCAGCATTTT
TRBJ1-5 | TRBD1 | TRBV7-8 | NA | CASSLTGGRSNQPQHF | TGTGCCAGCAGCTTGACAGGGGGACGTAGCAATCAGCCCCAGCATTTT
TRBJ2-3 | NA | TRBV6-2/TRBV6-3 | NA | CASSYSGSPTDTQYF | TGTGCCAGCAGTTACAGTGGGTCGCCCACAGATACGCAGTATTTT
TRBJ2-7 | TRBD1 | TRBV5-1 | NA | CASSIKGTGSEQYF | TGCGCCAGCAGCATCAAGGGGACAGGGTCCGAGCAGTACTTC
TRBJ2-7 | NA | TRBV6-2/TRBV6-3 | NA | CASSYQSMPRGYEQYF | TGTGCCAGCAGTTATCAATCCATGCCCAGGGGCTACGAGCAGTACTTC
TRBJ2-7 | TRBD1 | TRBV11-2 | NA | CATASRTGSYEQYF | TGTGCCACCGCAAGCAGGACAGGATCCTACGAGCAGTACTTC
TRBJ2-5 | NA | TRBV4-2 | NA | CASSQTLTETQYF | TGTGCCAGCAGCCAAACCCTCACAGAGACCCAGTACTTC
TRBJ1-2 | TRBD1 | TRBV7-2 | NA | CASSLAGQSYGYTF | TGTGCCAGCAGCTTAGCGGGACAGAGCTATGGCTACACCTTC
TRBJ2-7 | TRBD1 | TRBV27 | NA | CASSLKGQGPLYEQYF | TGTGCCAGCAGTTTAAAGGGACAGGGTCCACTCTACGAGCAGTACTTC
TRBJ2-5 | TRBD2 | TRBV3-1/TRBV3-2 | few | CASSQGLAGGRGQETQYF | TGTGCCAGCAGCCAAGGGCTAGCGGGAGGTCGGGGCCAAGAGACCCAGTACTTC
TRBJ1-2 | NA | TRBV6-1 | NA | CASSDLNYGYTF | TGTGCCAGCAGTGACCTTAACTATGGCTACACCTTC
TRBJ2-7 | NA | TRBV7-6 | NA | CASSAGTAPTYEQYF | TGTGCCAGCAGCGCCGGGACTGCTCCAACCTACGAGCAGTACTTC
TRBJ2-1 | TRBD2 | TRBV9 | NA | CASSLSGVAAYNEQFF | TGTGCCAGCAGCCTCAGCGGGGTAGCGGCCTACAATGAGCAGTTCTTC
TRBJ1-5 | NA | TRBV5-8 | NA | CASSLGSAGETYSNQPQHF | TGTGCCAGCAGCTTGGGGTCCGCAGGGGAAACATATAGCAATCAGCCCCAGCATTTT
TRBJ2-1 | NA | TRBV6-4 | few | CASSASEYHEQFF | TGTGCCAGCAGTGCCTCAGAATACCATGAGCAGTTCTTC
TRBJ1-1 | NA | TRBV4-2 | NA | CASSQGFGQPPAFF | TGTGCCAGCAGCCAAGGGTTCGGACAGCCGCCAGCTTTCTTT
TRBJ2-7 | NA | TRBV19 | NA | CASSPTTLYEQYF | TGTGCCAGTAGCCCGACTACCCTATACGAGCAGTACTTC
TRBJ1-6 | NA | TRBV5-6 | NA | CASSPGPRRLNSRVSPLHF | TGTGCCAGCAGCCCGGGCCCGAGGAGACTGAATTCAAGGGTTTCACCCCTCCACTTT
TRBJ1-1 | NA | TRBV13 | NA | CASSPRLESQYRNTEAFF | TGTGCCAGCAGCCCACGGCTGGAGAGCCAATATAGAAACACTGAAGCTTTCTTT
TRBJ2-1 | NA | TRBV13 | NA | CASSYGTAEGHEQFF | TGTGCCAGCAGCTACGGGACTGCAGAGGGGCATGAGCAGTTCTTC
TRBJ1-3 | NA | TRBV7-2 | NA | CASSLAQGTGNTIYF | TGTGCCAGCAGCTTAGCTCAAGGGACTGGAAACACCATATATTTT
TRBJ1-5 | NA | TRBV7-9 | NA | CASSPVGGSNQPQHF | TGTGCCAGCAGCCCAGTGGGGGGTAGCAATCAGCCCCAGCATTTT
TRBJ2-1 | NA | TRBV30 | NA | CAWSGNNEQFF | TGTGCCTGGAGCGGGAACAATGAGCAGTTCTTC
TRBJ2-7 | TRBD2 | TRBV11-3 | NA | CASSLGEGSSYEQYF | TGTGCCAGCAGCTTAGGGGAGGGCAGCTCCTACGAGCAGTACTTC
TRBJ2-1 | NA | TRBV6-6 | NA | CASSHAPGGAYNEQFF | TGTGCCAGCAGTCACGCCCCCGGGGGCGCCTACAATGAGCAGTTCTTC
TRBJ1-2 | NA | TRBV6-6 | NA | CASSRTYRTTNYGYTF | TGTGCCAGCAGTCGAACCTACAGGACCACTAACTATGGCTACACCTTC
TRBJ2-7 | NA | TRBV2 | NA | CASSGETYEQYF | TGTGCCAGCAGCGGAGAAACCTACGAGCAGTACTTC
TRBJ2-3 | TRBD2 | TRBV2 | NA | CASSPLAASFSDTQYF | TGTGCCAGCAGCCCTCTAGCGGCGTCGTTCTCAGATACGCAGTATTTT
TRBJ2-7 | TRBD2 | TRBV5-6 | NA | CASSLVLAGGLYEQYF | TGTGCCAGCAGCTTGGTTTTAGCGGGAGGGCTGTACGAGCAGTACTTC
TRBJ2-2 | NA | TRBV24-1 | NA | CATTENTGELFF | TGTGCCACCACGGAGAACACCGGGGAGCTGTTTTTT
TRBJ2-2 | NA | TRBV7-9 | NA | CASRGASGKSTGELFF | TGTGCCAGCAGGGGGGCGTCCGGCAAAAGCACCGGGGAGCTGTTTTTT
TRBJ1-3 | NA | TRBV5-5 | once | CASSLDGGKIGNTIYF | TGTGCCAGCAGCTTGGACGGGGGCAAGATAGGGAACACCATATATTTT
TRBJ1-2 | NA | TRBV2 | NA | CASSAHRAEDGYTF | TGTGCCAGCAGTGCGCACAGGGCGGAGGATGGCTACACCTTC
TRBJ2-3 | NA | TRBV11-3 | NA | CASSLGSSSPLTDTQYF | TGTGCCAGCAGCTTAGGTTCGAGTTCCCCCCTCACAGATACGCAGTATTTT
TRBJ1-3 | NA | TRBV24-1 | NA | CATSDPYSGNTIYF | TGTGCCACCAGTGATCCCTACTCTGGAAACACCATATATTTT
TRBJ2-1 | TRBD1 | TRBV27 | NA | CASRLQGDNEQFF | TGTGCCAGCAGGCTGCAGGGGGACAATGAGCAGTTCTTC
TRBJ2-1 | TRBD2 | TRBV7-3 | NA | CASSLAGGGNEQFF | TGTGCCAGCAGTTTAGCGGGAGGTGGCAATGAGCAGTTCTTC
TRBJ1-5 | NA | TRBV7-2 | NA | CASSFATLNQPQHF | TGTGCCAGCAGCTTCGCGACCCTAAATCAGCCCCAGCATTTT
TRBJ1-3 | NA | TRBV30 | NA | CAWSEGSGNTIYF | TGTGCCTGGAGTGAGGGGAGTGGAAACACCATATATTTT
TRBJ2-7 | NA | TRBV11-3 | NA | CASSVPGVSRYEQYF | TGTGCCAGCAGCGTTCCGGGGGTGTCCAGGTACGAGCAGTACTTC
TRBJ2-7 | TRBD1 | TRBV6-2/TRBV6-3 | NA | CASSYSFRQGEQVPYEQYF | TGTGCCAGCAGTTACAGTTTTAGACAGGGGGAGCAGGTCCCCTACGAGCAGTACTTC
TRBJ2-3 | NA | TRBV2 | NA | CASRMARDTQYF | TGTGCCAGCAGGATGGCGAGGGATACGCAGTATTTT
TRBJ1-4 | NA | TRBV5-1 | NA | CASSSEANEKLFF | TGCGCCAGCAGCTCAGAAGCTAATGAAAAACTGTTTTTT